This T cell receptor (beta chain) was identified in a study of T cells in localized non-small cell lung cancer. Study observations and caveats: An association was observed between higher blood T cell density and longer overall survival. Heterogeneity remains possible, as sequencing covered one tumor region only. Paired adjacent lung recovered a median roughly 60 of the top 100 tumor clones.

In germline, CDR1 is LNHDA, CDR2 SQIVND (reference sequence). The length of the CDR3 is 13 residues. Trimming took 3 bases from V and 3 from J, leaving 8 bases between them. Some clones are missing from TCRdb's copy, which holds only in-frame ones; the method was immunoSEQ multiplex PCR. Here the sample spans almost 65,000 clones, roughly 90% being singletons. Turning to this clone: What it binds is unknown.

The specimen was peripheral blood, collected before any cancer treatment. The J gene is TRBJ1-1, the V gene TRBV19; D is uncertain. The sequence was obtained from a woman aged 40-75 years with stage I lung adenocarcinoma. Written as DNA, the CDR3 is TGTGCCAGTAGTATCTCCGGGGACACTGAAGCTTTCTTT. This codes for CASSISGDTEAFF.